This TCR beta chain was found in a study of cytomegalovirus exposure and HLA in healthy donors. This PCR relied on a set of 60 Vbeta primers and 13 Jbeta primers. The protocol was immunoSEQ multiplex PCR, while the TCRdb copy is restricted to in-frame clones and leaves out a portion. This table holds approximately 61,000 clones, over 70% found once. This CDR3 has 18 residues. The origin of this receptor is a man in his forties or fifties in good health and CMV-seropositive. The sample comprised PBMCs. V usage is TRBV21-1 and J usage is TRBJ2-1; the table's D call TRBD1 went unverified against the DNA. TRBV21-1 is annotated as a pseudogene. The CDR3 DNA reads TGTGCCAGCACCAAATGGGGGGAAACAGGGGGAGGGTCCAATGAGCAGTTCTTC. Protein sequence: CASTKWGETGGGSNEQFF.